The source of this TCR beta chain is a study of blood T cell repertoires in COVID-19. This table comes from immunoSEQ multiplex PCR, and its TCRdb copy is limited to in-frame clones, with some not included. Counted here are around 110,000 clones, over 75% occurring once; the ten biggest clones make up 3.5% to 5.5%. The CDR3 runs to 16 residues. Germline-derived CDR1 and CDR2 are SGHNT and YENEEA. J was trimmed by 4 bases and V by 3 bases; bases with no gene match: 7. The J gene is TRBJ2-1, the V gene TRBV11-3; 9 nucleotides agree with TRBD1. What was sequenced was peripheral blood. The clonotype comes from a woman aged 70 to 79 with acute or convalescent COVID-19. The CDR3: CASSFRMTGGYNEQFF. The CDR3 bases are TGTGCCAGCAGCTTTAGGATGACAGGGGGGTACAATGAGCAGTTCTTC.